These 23 T cell receptor beta chains came from one sample sequenced in a study of T cell changes during pregnancy in multiple sclerosis. Produced via immunoSEQ multiplex PCR; TCRdb's table is partial and in-frame only. The table has 75,000 to 95,000 clones, about 94% seen once; the top ten hold 0.12% to 0.15%. This sample comprised CD4+ T cells from peripheral blood mononuclear cells, obtained after pregnancy. The receptor source for this set is a female donor with multiple sclerosis, enrolled in a pregnancy study.

This clone appeared a single time. The rearrangement uses TRBV15 and TRBJ2-1, with 7 nucleotides matching TRBD2. Germline CDR1 LNHNV, CDR2 YYDKDF (reference sequence). Trimming removed 5 bases from V and 8 bases from J; junction bases left unmatched: 6. The length of the CDR3 is 13 residues. The CDR3 here is CATSVASGHEQFF. Here the CDR3 DNA reads TGTGCCACCAGCGTCGCTAGCGGCCATGAGCAGTTCTTC.

This chain links TRBV9 with TRBJ2-7, with 7 bases fitting TRBD1. The germline V gene encodes CDR1 SGDLS and CDR2 YYNGEE. V lost 2 bases, J lost 4 bases, and 9 bases stayed unmatched. The CDR3 is made up of 15 amino acids. In nucleotides, the CDR3 is TGTGCCAGCAGCGTTACCGACAGGGCTCCATACGAGCAGTACTTC. Encoded protein: CASSVTDRAPYEQYF.

V and J are TRBV5-1 and TRBJ1-1; D possibly corresponds to TRBD1 (5 bases). The CDR3 extends over 12 amino acids. CDR1 is SGHRS and CDR2 is YFSETQ in the germline V gene. Trimming took 7 bases from V and 4 from J, leaving 11 bases between them. The CDR3 reads CASGWGGTEAFF. CDR3 DNA sequence: TGCGCCAGCGGCTGGGGGGGCACTGAAGCTTTCTTT.

The V call is TRBV28, the J call TRBJ2-3, with D tentatively TRBD1 (5 bases). This CDR3 comprises 15 residues. V shed 5 bases and J shed 3 bases, with 15 bases lying between them. Per germline, CDR1 MDHEN and CDR2 SYDVKM. Written as DNA, the CDR3 is TGTGCCAGCAGTCCGATGGGGCGCGGAACAGATACGCAGTATTTT. It codes for CASSPMGRGTDTQYF. The full variable domain, in which reference TRBV28 and TRBJ2-3 provide the parts outside the CDR3, is DVKVTQSSRYLVKRTGEKVFLECVQDMDHENMFWYRQDPGLGLRLIYFSYDVKMKEKGDIPEGYSVSREKKERFSLILESASTNQTSMYLCASSPMGRGTDTQYFGPGTRLTVL.

The chain is built from TRBV15 and TRBJ2-6; TRBD1 might be the D (5 bases). CDR1 and CDR2 from the germline V gene are LNHNV and YYDKDF (reference sequence). V was pared by 0 bases and J by 1 base, with 10 bases between. There are 17 residues in the CDR3. The CDR3 region is CATSRDPDISGANVLTF. The CDR3 nucleotides are TGTGCCACCAGCAGAGACCCGGACATATCTGGGGCCAACGTCCTGACTTTC.

The genes are TRBV28 and TRBJ1-1, with TRBD1 matching 7 bases. In germline, CDR1 is MDHEN, CDR2 SYDVKM. Trimming cost V 1 base and J 11 bases; bases outside gene matches: 7. This CDR3 region has 13 residues. The CDR3 reads CASSLLGGGWAFF. For the CDR3, the DNA is TGTGCCAGCAGTTTATTAGGGGGCGGCTGGGCTTTCTTT.

The DNA for the CDR3 is TGCGCCAGCAGCCAGAGCGGGTCTTTCACAGATACGCAGTATTTT. Protein sequence: CASSQSGSFTDTQYF. The chain has TRBV5-1 and TRBJ2-3; a possible D gene is TRBD2 (6 bases). The V end was cut by 4 bases, the J end by 2 bases, with 14 bases between. Germline V lookup: CDR1 SGHRS, CDR2 YFSETQ. The CDR3 consists of 15 residues.

The chain has TRBV4-3 and TRBJ2-1; TRBD2 matches 8 bases. This CDR3 is 15 amino acids long. The V gene's germline CDR1 is LGHNA and CDR2 YSLEER. Trimming removed 1 base from V and 2 bases from J; junction bases left unmatched: 1. The CDR3 DNA reads TGCGCCAGCAGCCAAGGACTAGCGACCTACAATGAGCAGTTCTTC. Its protein is CASSQGLATYNEQFF.

The chain couples TRBV30 to TRBJ1-1; 9 bases line up with TRBD1. The J segment lost 5 bases and the V segment lost 2 bases, leaving 6 bases of the junction unmatched. There are 14 residues in the CDR3. Per the germline V gene, CDR1 is GTSNPN and CDR2 is SVGIG (reference sequence). Here the CDR3 DNA reads TGTGCCTGGAGTCGGGGACAGGGCCGAACTGAAGCTTTCTTT. This gives the protein CAWSRGQGRTEAFF.

The V call is TRBV2, the J call TRBJ2-1; 8 bases align to TRBD2. The CDR3 spans 16 residues. CDR1 and CDR2 from the germline V gene are SNHLY and FYNNEI. The J segment lost 6 bases and the V segment lost 4 bases, leaving 11 bases of the junction unmatched. The CDR3 DNA reads TGTGCCAGCAGTGGTGCGGGGGGAGGGCCTTTCAATGAGCAGTTCTTC. Translation: CASSGAGGGPFNEQFF.

This clone was seen just once. The J gene is TRBJ1-3, the V gene TRBV30; tentatively, D is TRBD1 (5 bases). The CDR3 extends over 12 amino acids. Germline V lookup: CDR1 GTSNPN, CDR2 SVGIG (reference sequence). V was trimmed by 5 bases and J by 0 bases, leaving 5 bases between them. In DNA form, the CDR3 reads TGTGCCTGGCAGGGCTCTGGAAACACCATATATTTT. It encodes CAWQGSGNTIYF.

The chain joins TRBV29-1 to TRBJ2-3; 8 bases line up with TRBD2. Germline CDR1 and CDR2: SQVTM and ANQGSEA. There are 13 residues in the CDR3. The ends lost 5 bases at V and 2 bases at J; junction bases unmatched: 3. Here the CDR3 reads CSVRGGHTDTQYF. The CDR3 DNA sequence: TGCAGCGTTCGGGGGGGACACACAGATACGCAGTATTTT.

V usage is TRBV6-5 and J usage is TRBJ2-7, with D unresolved. CDR1 is MNHEY, CDR2 SVGAGI, per germline. The V end was cut by 0 bases, the J end by 4 bases, with 7 bases between. The CDR3 length is 13 residues. For the CDR3, the DNA is TGTGCCAGCAGTTACTCATTCCAGTACGAGCAGTACTTC. It specifies CASSYSFQYEQYF.

This clone was seen only a few times. The rearrangement joins TRBV29-1 to TRBJ2-1; 9 nucleotides agree with TRBD1. V lost 6 bases to trimming and J lost 7 bases; unmatched junction nucleotides: 7. Per the germline V gene, CDR1 is SQVTM and CDR2 is ANQGSEA. This CDR3 comprises 13 residues. Written as DNA, the CDR3 is TGCAGCGTGACGACAGGGGGGGGAAATGAGCAGTTCTTC. Translated: CSVTTGGGNEQFF.

The chain is built from TRBV7-2 and TRBJ2-7, with unresolved D. Germline V lookup: CDR1 SGHTA, CDR2 FQGNSA. This CDR3 spans 12 amino acids. V was trimmed by 5 bases and J by 3 bases, leaving 8 bases between them. Here the CDR3 reads CASSQNNYEQYF. For the CDR3, the DNA is TGTGCCAGCAGCCAGAACAACTACGAGCAGTACTTC. The whole variable domain, remainder taken from reference TRBV7-2 and TRBJ2-7, is GAGVSQSPSNKVTEKGKDVELRCDPISGHTALYWYRQSLGQGLEFLIYFQGNSAPDKSGLPSDRFSAERTGGSVSTLTIQRTQQEDSAVYLCASSQNNYEQYFGPGTRLTVT.

V and J are TRBV29-1 and TRBJ1-5; 8 bases align to TRBD1. This CDR3 is 13 amino acids long. V was pared by 5 bases and J by 3 bases, with 3 bases of the junction left unmatched. Germline loops: CDR1 SQVTM, CDR2 ANQGSEA. The CDR3 reads CSVRQGPNQPQHF. CDR3 coding DNA: TGCAGCGTTAGACAGGGGCCCAATCAGCCCCAGCATTTT.

The chain carries TRBV6-5 and TRBJ2-1, with a weak D call TRBD2 (5 bases). The V gene's germline CDR1 is MNHEY and CDR2 SVGAGI. Trimming left V 0 bases short and J 9 bases short, with 12 bases between. The CDR3 has 14 residues. The CDR3, as DNA: TGTGCCAGCAGTTACTCGAGGGTTGATCCTGAGCAGTTCTTC. Protein sequence: CASSYSRVDPEQFF.

The chain joins TRBV9 to TRBJ2-3; 9 bases are a match to TRBD2. Losses at the gene ends were 0 bases for V and 3 bases for J; bases not matched to a gene: 8. From germline, CDR1 is SGDLS and CDR2 YYNGEE. CDR3 length: 17 residues. The CDR3 is CASSVDPSGMVTDTQYF. CDR3 DNA: TGTGCCAGCAGCGTAGACCCTAGCGGGATGGTGACAGATACGCAGTATTTT.

CDR3 bases: TGCGCCAGCAGCCAAGTCCGGGACAGGGTGAGGGGCGGCTACACCTTC. Translating gives CASSQVRDRVRGGYTF. The rearrangement joins TRBV4-3 to TRBJ1-2, with 9 bases fitting TRBD1. Germline assignment: CDR1 LGHNA and CDR2 YSLEER. Unmatched junction bases numbered 11, after V lost 1 base and J lost 8 bases. CDR3 length: 16 residues.

The chain joins TRBV27 to TRBJ2-1, with a possible D match to TRBD2 (6 bases). V lost 3 bases, J lost 9 bases, and 15 bases lay in between. This CDR3 region has 14 residues. Germline assignment: CDR1 MNHEY and CDR2 SMNVEV (reference sequence). The CDR3 region is CASSFRGASSEQFF. CDR3 in DNA: TGTGCCAGCAGTTTCCGCGGGGCTTCGAGTGAGCAGTTCTTC.

This chain connects TRBV10-3 to TRBJ1-5; D is perhaps TRBD1 (5 bases). The germline CDR1 and CDR2 sequences are ENHRY and SYGVKD. The V end lost 1 base, the J end lost 14 bases, and 18 bases lay between the germline ends. CDR3 length equals 14 residues. CDR3 sequence reads: CAISELGGAREKHF. CDR3 coding DNA: TGTGCCATCAGTGAGTTGGGAGGGGCCAGGGAAAAGCATTTT.

The CDR3 DNA reads TGTGCCATCAGTGAGTCGTCGGGACTAGCGGGAGTGAATACGCAGTATTTT. Amino acids: CAISESSGLAGVNTQYF. The rearrangement joins TRBV10-3 to TRBJ2-3; 14 bases map to TRBD2. The V and J ends lost 0 bases and 7 bases, in that order; junction bases with no gene match: 6. Germline V gives CDR1 ENHRY, CDR2 SYGVKD. The CDR3 totals 17 residues.

Only one count was recorded for this clone. The V and J genes are TRBV5-1 and TRBJ2-1, with 13 bases lining up with TRBD2. Losses at the gene ends were 3 bases for V and 4 bases for J; bases not matched to a gene: 4. CDR1 SGHRS and CDR2 YFSETQ come from the germline V gene. CDR3 size: 16 residues. In DNA form, the CDR3 reads TGCGCCAGCAGCTACAAGACTAGCGGGAGGTACAATGAGCAGTTCTTC. Translation: CASSYKTSGRYNEQFF.